This T cell receptor beta chain was retrieved from a study of response to subunit inactivated influenza vaccine. As for this clonotype: What it binds is not known.

TCRdb recomputed calls from the RT-PCR reads with MiXCR, one row per CDR3 protein. The repertoire has 450,000 to 600,000 distinct CDR3 sequences, 6.5% to 8% of them found once; the top ten carry 10% to 15%. Study-wide results and caveats: It was the authors' suggestion that each seasonal influenza vaccination recruits few new T cells.

Per the germline V gene, CDR1 is SQVTM and CDR2 is ANQGSEA. There are 13 residues in the CDR3. Trimming left V 3 bases short and J 2 bases short, with 11 bases between. The sequenced sample was PBMCs from blood, obtained roughly 24 months after vaccination. The chain combines TRBV29-1 with TRBJ2-7, with D possibly TRBD1 on 5 matching bases. This TCR came from a man in his fifties or sixties who received an inactivated influenza vaccine. This CDR3 is CSVDVGHTYEQYF. CDR3 bases: TGCAGCGTTGATGTCGGACATACCTACGAGCAGTACTTC.